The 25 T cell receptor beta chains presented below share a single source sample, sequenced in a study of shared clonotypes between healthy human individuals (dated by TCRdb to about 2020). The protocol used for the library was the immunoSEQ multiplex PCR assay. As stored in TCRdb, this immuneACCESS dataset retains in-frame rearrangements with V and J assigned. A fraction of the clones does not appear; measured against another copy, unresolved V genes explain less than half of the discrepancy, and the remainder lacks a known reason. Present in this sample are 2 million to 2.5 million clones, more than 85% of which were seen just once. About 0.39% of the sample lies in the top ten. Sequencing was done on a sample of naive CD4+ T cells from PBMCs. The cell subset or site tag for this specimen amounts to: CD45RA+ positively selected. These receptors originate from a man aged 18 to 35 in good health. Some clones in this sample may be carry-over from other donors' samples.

CDR3 in DNA: TGCGCCAGCAGAGGGATAGGGGACACCGGGGAGCTGTTTTTT. The encoded protein is CASRGIGDTGELFF. The rearrangement links TRBV5-1 to TRBJ2-2; D possibly corresponds to TRBD1 (5 bases). V lost 5 bases, J lost 3 bases, and 11 bases lay in between. In germline, CDR1 is SGHRS, CDR2 YFSETQ. The CDR3 totals 14 residues.

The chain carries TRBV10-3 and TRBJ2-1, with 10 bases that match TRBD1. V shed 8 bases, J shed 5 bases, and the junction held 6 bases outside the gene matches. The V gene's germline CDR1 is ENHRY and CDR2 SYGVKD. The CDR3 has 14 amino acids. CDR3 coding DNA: TGTGCCATCGGGCAGACAGGGGGCAACAATGAGCAGTTCTTC. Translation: CAIGQTGGNNEQFF.

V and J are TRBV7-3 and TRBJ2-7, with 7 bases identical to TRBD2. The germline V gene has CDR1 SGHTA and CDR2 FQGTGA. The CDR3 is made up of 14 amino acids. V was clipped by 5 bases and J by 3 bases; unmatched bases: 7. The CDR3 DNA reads TGTGCCAGCAGCCCAAGCGGGAACCTCTACGAGCAGTACTTC. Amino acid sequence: CASSPSGNLYEQYF.

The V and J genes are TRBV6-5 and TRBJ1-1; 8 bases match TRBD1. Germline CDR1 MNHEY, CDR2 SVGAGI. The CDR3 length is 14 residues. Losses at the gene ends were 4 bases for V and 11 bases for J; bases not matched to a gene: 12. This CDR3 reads CASSSLTGGVGAFF. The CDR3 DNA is TGTGCCAGCAGTTCCCTAACAGGGGGAGTCGGTGCTTTCTTT.

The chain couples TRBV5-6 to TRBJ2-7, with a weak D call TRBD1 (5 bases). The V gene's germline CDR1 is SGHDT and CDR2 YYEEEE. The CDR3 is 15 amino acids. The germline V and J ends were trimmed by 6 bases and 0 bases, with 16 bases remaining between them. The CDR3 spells CASNRLRQSSYEQYF. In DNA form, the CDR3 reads TGTGCCAGCAATAGGTTGAGACAGAGCTCCTACGAGCAGTACTTC.

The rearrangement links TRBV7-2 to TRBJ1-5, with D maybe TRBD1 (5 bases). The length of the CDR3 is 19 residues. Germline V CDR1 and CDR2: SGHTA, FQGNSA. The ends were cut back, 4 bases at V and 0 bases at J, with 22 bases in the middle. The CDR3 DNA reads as TGTGCCAGCAGCTCCTTATGGGACGGCACCCCTCCTAGCAATCAGCCCCAGCATTTT. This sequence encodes CASSSLWDGTPPSNQPQHF.

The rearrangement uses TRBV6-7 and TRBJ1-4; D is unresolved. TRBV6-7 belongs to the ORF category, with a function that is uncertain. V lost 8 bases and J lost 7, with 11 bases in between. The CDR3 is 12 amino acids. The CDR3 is CASPTMGEKLFF. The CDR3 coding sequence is TGTGCCAGCCCCACGATGGGTGAAAAACTGTTTTTT.

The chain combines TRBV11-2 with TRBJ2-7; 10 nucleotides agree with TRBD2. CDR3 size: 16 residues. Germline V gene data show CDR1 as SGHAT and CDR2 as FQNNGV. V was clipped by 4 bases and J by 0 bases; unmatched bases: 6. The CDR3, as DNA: TGTGCCAGCAGCTCAGGACTAGCGGCGAGCTCCTACGAGCAGTACTTC. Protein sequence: CASSSGLAASSYEQYF.

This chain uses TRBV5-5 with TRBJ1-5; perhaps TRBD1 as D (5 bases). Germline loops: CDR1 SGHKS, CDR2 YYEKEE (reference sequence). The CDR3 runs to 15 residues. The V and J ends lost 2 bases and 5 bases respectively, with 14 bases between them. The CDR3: CASSFTGGGDQPQHF. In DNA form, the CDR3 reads TGTGCCAGCAGCTTCACCGGGGGTGGAGATCAGCCCCAGCATTTT.

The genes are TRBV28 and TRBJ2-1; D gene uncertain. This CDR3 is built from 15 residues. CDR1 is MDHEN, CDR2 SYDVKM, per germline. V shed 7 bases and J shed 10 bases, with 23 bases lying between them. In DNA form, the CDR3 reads TGTGCCAGCACCGCTACCCGATTGGGCCCTTCGGAGCAGTTCTTC. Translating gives CASTATRLGPSEQFF.

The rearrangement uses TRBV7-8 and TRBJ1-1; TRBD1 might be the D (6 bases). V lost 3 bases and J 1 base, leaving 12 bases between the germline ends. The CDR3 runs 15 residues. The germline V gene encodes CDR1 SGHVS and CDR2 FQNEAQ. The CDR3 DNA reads TGTGCCAGCAGCTTCGGCCCAGGGGCGAACACTGAAGCTTTCTTT. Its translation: CASSFGPGANTEAFF.

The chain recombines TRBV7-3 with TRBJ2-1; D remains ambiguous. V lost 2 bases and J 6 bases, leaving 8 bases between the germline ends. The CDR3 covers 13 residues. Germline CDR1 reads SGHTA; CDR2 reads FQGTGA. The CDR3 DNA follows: TGTGCCAGCAGCTTACAAAGGGCCAATGAGCAGTTCTTC. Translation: CASSLQRANEQFF.

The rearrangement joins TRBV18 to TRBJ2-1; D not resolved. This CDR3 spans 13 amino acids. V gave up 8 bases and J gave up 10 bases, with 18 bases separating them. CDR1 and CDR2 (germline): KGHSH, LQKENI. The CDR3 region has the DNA TGTGCCAGCCAGTCTTCTCAGCGTAACGAGCAGTTCTTC. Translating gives CASQSSQRNEQFF.

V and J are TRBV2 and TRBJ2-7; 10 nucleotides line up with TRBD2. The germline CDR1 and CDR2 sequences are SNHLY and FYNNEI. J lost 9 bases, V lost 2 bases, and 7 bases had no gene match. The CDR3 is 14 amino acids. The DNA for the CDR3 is TGTGCCAGCAGTGAATGGGGACTAGCGATATTGCAGTACTTC. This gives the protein CASSEWGLAILQYF.

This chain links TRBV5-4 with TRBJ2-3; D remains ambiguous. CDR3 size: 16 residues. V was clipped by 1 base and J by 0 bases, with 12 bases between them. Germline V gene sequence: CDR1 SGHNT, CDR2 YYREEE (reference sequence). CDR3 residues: CASSLSRALSTDTQYF. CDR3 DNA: TGTGCCAGCAGCTTGTCCCGGGCATTAAGCACAGATACGCAGTATTTT.

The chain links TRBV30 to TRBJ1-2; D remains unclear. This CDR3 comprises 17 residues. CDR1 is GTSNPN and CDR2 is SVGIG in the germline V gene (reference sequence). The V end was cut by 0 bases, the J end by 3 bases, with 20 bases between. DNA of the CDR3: TGTGCCTGGAGTGTACAACCCGTGACATTGACGGACTATGGCTACACCTTC. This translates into CAWSVQPVTLTDYGYTF.

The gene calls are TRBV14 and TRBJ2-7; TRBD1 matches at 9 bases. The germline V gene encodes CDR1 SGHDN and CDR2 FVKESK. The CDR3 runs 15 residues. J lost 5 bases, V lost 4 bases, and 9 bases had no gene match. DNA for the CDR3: TGTGCCAGCAGCCTACCGGGACAGGGTCGTAACGAGCAGTACTTC. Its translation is CASSLPGQGRNEQYF.

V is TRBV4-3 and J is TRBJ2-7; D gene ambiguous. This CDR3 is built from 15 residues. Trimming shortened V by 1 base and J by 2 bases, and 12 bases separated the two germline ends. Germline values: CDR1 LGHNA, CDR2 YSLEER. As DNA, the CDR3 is TGCGCCAGCAGCCAAGGCACTACCAACCCCTACGAGCAGTACTTC. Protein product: CASSQGTTNPYEQYF.

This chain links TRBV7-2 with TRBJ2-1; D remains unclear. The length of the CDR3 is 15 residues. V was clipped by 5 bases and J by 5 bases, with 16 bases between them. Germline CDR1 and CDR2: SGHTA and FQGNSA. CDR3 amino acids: CASSVDVLNHNEQFF. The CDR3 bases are TGTGCCAGCAGCGTGGACGTCCTTAATCACAATGAGCAGTTCTTC.

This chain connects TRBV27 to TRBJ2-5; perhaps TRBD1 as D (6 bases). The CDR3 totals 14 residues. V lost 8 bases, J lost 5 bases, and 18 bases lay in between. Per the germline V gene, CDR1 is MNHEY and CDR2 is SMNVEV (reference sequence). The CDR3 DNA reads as TGTGCCAGCGGAAATTACAGGGCATGGGAGACCCAGTACTTC. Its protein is CASGNYRAWETQYF.

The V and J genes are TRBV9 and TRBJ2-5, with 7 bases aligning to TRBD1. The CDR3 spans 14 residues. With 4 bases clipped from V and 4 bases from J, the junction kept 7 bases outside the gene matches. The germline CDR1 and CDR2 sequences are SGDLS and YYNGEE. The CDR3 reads CASSPQGLGETQYF. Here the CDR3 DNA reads TGTGCCAGCAGCCCACAGGGGTTGGGAGAGACCCAGTACTTC.

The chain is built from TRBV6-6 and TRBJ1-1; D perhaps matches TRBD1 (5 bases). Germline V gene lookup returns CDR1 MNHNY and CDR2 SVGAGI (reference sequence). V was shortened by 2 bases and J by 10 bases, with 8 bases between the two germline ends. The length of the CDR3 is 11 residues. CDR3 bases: TGTGCCAGCAGTTACGGGACGAGAGCTTTCTTT. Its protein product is CASSYGTRAFF.

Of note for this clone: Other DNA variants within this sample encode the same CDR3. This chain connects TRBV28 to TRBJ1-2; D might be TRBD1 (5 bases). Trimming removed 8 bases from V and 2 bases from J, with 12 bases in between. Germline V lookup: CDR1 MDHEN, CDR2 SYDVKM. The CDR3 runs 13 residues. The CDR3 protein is CASARDGNYGYTF. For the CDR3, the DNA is TGTGCCAGCGCTAGGGACGGGAACTATGGCTACACCTTC.

CDR3 loop: CASSTTGQPNQPQHF. In DNA, the CDR3 is TGTGCCAGCAGCACAACTGGACAGCCGAATCAGCCCCAGCATTTT. The V and J genes are TRBV7-2 and TRBJ1-5; tentatively, D is TRBD1 (6 bases). The CDR3 is 15 amino acids. V was trimmed by 5 bases and J by 4 bases, leaving 15 bases between them. CDR1 SGHTA and CDR2 FQGNSA come from the germline V gene.

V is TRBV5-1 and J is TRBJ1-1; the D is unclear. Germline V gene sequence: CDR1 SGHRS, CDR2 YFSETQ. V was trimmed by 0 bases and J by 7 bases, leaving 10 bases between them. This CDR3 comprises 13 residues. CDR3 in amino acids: CASSLGAGIEAFF. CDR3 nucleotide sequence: TGCGCCAGCAGCTTGGGTGCGGGAATTGAAGCTTTCTTT.